The 27 T cell receptor beta chains below all came from one sample that was sequenced in a study of blood T cell repertoires in COVID-19. The protocol was immunoSEQ multiplex PCR, while the TCRdb copy is restricted to in-frame clones and leaves out a portion. The table lists 85,000 to 100,000 clones, roughly 72% of them singletons. Material: peripheral blood. The receptors here all came from a woman aged 55-70 years in a cohort sampled during active or convalescent COVID-19.

This clone came up once. V and J are TRBV7-9 and TRBJ1-4; maybe TRBD1 (6 bases). Trimming left V 0 bases short and J 8 bases short, with 10 bases between. In germline, CDR1 is SEHNR, CDR2 FQNEAQ (reference sequence). This CDR3 has 14 amino acids. The CDR3 region has the DNA TGTGCCAGCAGCTTAGCACAGGGCAACGAAAAACTGTTTTTT. Translation gives CASSLAQGNEKLFF.

This chain uses TRBV9 with TRBJ2-3; 8 nucleotides align to TRBD2. There are 15 residues in the CDR3. Germline V gene sequence: CDR1 SGDLS, CDR2 YYNGEE. V shed 2 bases, J shed 2 bases, and the junction held 4 bases outside the gene matches. The CDR3 spells CASSVAGGATDTQYF. The CDR3, as DNA: TGTGCCAGCAGCGTGGCGGGGGGCGCCACAGATACGCAGTATTTT.

The chain combines TRBV5-1 with TRBJ2-1, with TRBD2 identical over 16 bases. The CDR3 runs 17 residues. J lost 5 bases, V lost 4 bases, and 6 bases had no gene match. The V gene's germline CDR1 is SGHRS and CDR2 YFSETQ. The CDR3 nucleotides read TGCGCCAGCAGCCCGTCGGGACTAGCGGGGGGGCACAATGAGCAGTTCTTC. Amino acid sequence: CASSPSGLAGGHNEQFF.

The chain couples TRBV30 to TRBJ1-4; 7 bases are a match to TRBD1. The CDR3 contains 15 residues. Per the germline V gene, CDR1 is GTSNPN and CDR2 is SVGIG (reference sequence). V lost 1 base, J lost 8 bases, and 10 bases stayed unmatched. The CDR3 DNA reads as TGTGCCTGGAGTGACTTCGGACCAGGGGGGGAAAAACTGTTTTTT. It encodes CAWSDFGPGGEKLFF.

The CDR3 spells CASSEGGLAIQETQYF. Written as DNA, the CDR3 is TGTGCCAGCAGTGAAGGAGGTCTGGCAATTCAAGAGACCCAGTACTTC. V usage is TRBV25-1 and J usage is TRBJ2-5; the D gene is possibly TRBD2 (5 bases). The germline gives CDR1 MGHDK, CDR2 SYGVNS. V lost 2 bases and J lost 2, with 15 bases in between. CDR3 length equals 16 residues. Filled out from reference TRBV25-1 and TRBJ2-5, the complete variable domain reads EADIYQTPRYLVIGTGKKITLECSQTMGHDKMYWYQQDPGMELHLIHYSYGVNSTEKGDLSSESTVSRIRTEHFPLTLESARPSHTSQYLCASSEGGLAIQETQYFGPGTRLLVL.

The chain has TRBV4-1 and TRBJ2-3; D may be TRBD2 (6 bases). CDR1 MGHRA and CDR2 YSYEKL come from the germline V gene. This CDR3 has 18 amino acids. With 0 bases removed from V and 2 bases from J, the gap between germline ends came to 18 bases. The CDR3 region is CASSQEFAPSAVTDTQYF. In nucleotides, the CDR3 is TGCGCCAGCAGCCAAGAATTCGCCCCTAGCGCCGTCACAGATACGCAGTATTTT.

The chain links TRBV4-1 to TRBJ2-7; 9 bases map to TRBD2. This CDR3 is built from 16 residues. With 1 base clipped from V and 3 bases from J, the junction kept 7 bases outside the gene matches. The V gene's germline CDR1 is MGHRA and CDR2 YSYEKL. The CDR3, as DNA: TGCGCCAGCAGCCAAGGCGGCGGGGGGGCAGTCTACGAGCAGTACTTC. Amino acids: CASSQGGGGAVYEQYF.

The V call is TRBV7-6, the J call TRBJ2-7; D is perhaps TRBD2 (6 bases). V was cut by 1 base and J by 4 bases, with 14 bases left in between. Germline lookup yields CDR1 SGHVS and CDR2 FNYEAQ. The CDR3 sequence is 15 residues long. The CDR3 reads CASSLGPGGGYEQYF. In DNA, the CDR3 is TGTGCCAGCAGCTTAGGCCCCGGGGGAGGTTACGAGCAGTACTTC.

The rearrangement joins TRBV18 to TRBJ1-4, with 7 bases matching TRBD1. CDR1 KGHSH and CDR2 LQKENI come from the germline V gene. The CDR3 totals 15 residues. The ends lost 3 bases at V and 8 bases at J; junction bases unmatched: 9. The CDR3: CASSPTGVGEEKLFF. CDR3 DNA sequence: TGTGCCAGCTCACCTACAGGGGTAGGGGAGGAAAAACTGTTTTTT.

The rearrangement joins TRBV4-1 to TRBJ2-3, with 9 positions matching TRBD2. The CDR3 consists of 16 residues. Germline CDR1 and CDR2: MGHRA and YSYEKL. Trimming took 0 bases from V and 1 from J; bases not matched to a gene: 2. CDR3 loop: CASSQERTSGTDTQYF. CDR3 in DNA: TGCGCCAGCAGCCAAGAAAGGACTAGCGGCACAGATACGCAGTATTTT.

This rearrangement joins TRBV19 to TRBJ2-7; a possible D gene is TRBD1 (6 bases). The CDR3 is 15 amino acids. Germline lookup yields CDR1 LNHDA and CDR2 SQIVND (reference sequence). Trimming removed 4 bases at V and 0 bases at J, with 13 bases between. The CDR3 spells CASSSRGMHSYEQYF. The DNA for the CDR3 is TGTGCCAGTAGTAGCAGGGGAATGCACTCCTACGAGCAGTACTTC.

The chain recombines TRBV2 with TRBJ2-3, with 11 bases matching TRBD2. Germline-derived CDR1 and CDR2 are SNHLY and FYNNEI. This CDR3 comprises 15 residues. The ends lost 6 bases at V and 2 bases at J; junction bases unmatched: 4. The CDR3: CASRDSGGATDTQYF. The CDR3 DNA follows: TGTGCCAGCAGGGATAGCGGGGGGGCCACAGATACGCAGTATTTT.

This sequence joins TRBV27 and TRBJ1-6, with no clear D. There are 15 residues in the CDR3. The germline V and J ends were trimmed by 3 bases and 0 bases, with 6 bases remaining between them. Germline-derived CDR1 and CDR2 are MNHEY and SMNVEV (reference sequence). CDR3 residues: CASSFSHSYNSPLHF. The CDR3 DNA reads TGTGCCAGCAGTTTTTCCCACTCCTATAATTCACCCCTCCACTTT.

This clone was detected only a few times. Here the CDR3 DNA reads TGTGCCAGCAGCTTGAGTCGACTAGCGGGGGTGACCGGGGAGCTGTTTTTT. Its protein product is CASSLSRLAGVTGELFF. The genes are TRBV5-4 and TRBJ2-2, with 12 bases fitting TRBD2. The ends lost 1 base at V and 5 bases at J; junction bases unmatched: 6. Germline loops: CDR1 SGHNT, CDR2 YYREEE (reference sequence). This CDR3 contains 17 residues.

This clone has only a few counts. The J gene is TRBJ1-6, the V gene TRBV30; 8 bases align to TRBD1. Germline values: CDR1 GTSNPN, CDR2 SVGIG (reference sequence). The CDR3 is made up of 15 amino acids. V lost 0 bases and J lost 8; bases outside the gene matches: 6. CDR3 bases: TGTGCCTGGAGTGTACTTGCGACAGGGGATTCACCCCTCCACTTT. Translation gives CAWSVLATGDSPLHF.

CDR3 sequence (DNA): TGCGCCAGCAGTCCGGACAGCTCTGGAAACACCATATATTTT. Translation: CASSPDSSGNTIYF. This chain joins TRBV5-1 and TRBJ1-3, with D possibly being TRBD1 (6 bases). V was pared by 5 bases and J by 0 bases, with 9 bases between. The CDR3 is 14 amino acids. Germline CDR1 reads SGHRS; CDR2 reads YFSETQ.

The chain couples TRBV5-6 to TRBJ2-7; TRBD1 aligns across 10 bases. V trimming: 0 bases; J trimming: 4 bases; junction bases outside the gene matches: 4. In germline, CDR1 is SGHDT, CDR2 YYEEEE. The CDR3 loop spans 15 amino acids. CDR3 DNA: TGTGCCAGCAGCTTGGTGGGACAGGGGTTTTACGAGCAGTACTTC. Its translation is CASSLVGQGFYEQYF.

This clone appeared once. V usage is TRBV6-5 and J usage is TRBJ1-6, with a weak D call TRBD1 (6 bases). This CDR3 region has 14 residues. Germline V gene sequence: CDR1 MNHEY, CDR2 SVGAGI. V was shortened by 4 bases and J by 10 bases, with 14 bases between the two germline ends. Written as DNA, the CDR3 is TGTGCCAGCAGTTTCAACAGGGAGCGCTCACCCCTCCACTTT. This gives the protein CASSFNRERSPLHF.

The J gene is TRBJ2-1, the V gene TRBV7-3, with 7 bases identical to TRBD2. Germline-derived CDR1 and CDR2 are SGHTA and FQGTGA. The CDR3 sequence is 17 residues long. J was trimmed by 7 bases and V by 0 bases; bases with no gene match: 12. The CDR3 reads CASSLTGTMGRGNEQFF. The CDR3 nucleotides read TGTGCCAGCAGCTTAACTGGGACTATGGGGCGCGGTAATGAGCAGTTCTTC.

The chain combines TRBV7-8 with TRBJ2-7; a possible D gene is TRBD2 (6 bases). CDR1 SGHVS and CDR2 FQNEAQ come from the germline V gene. This CDR3 is 14 amino acids long. Trimming took 3 bases from V and 2 from J, leaving 11 bases between them. The CDR3 DNA is TGTGCCAGCAGCTTGGACGGACTAACCTACGAGCAGTACTTC. The encoded protein is CASSLDGLTYEQYF.

At least ten counts were recorded for this clone. A junction boundary mismatches the germline segment, possibly from a read error. The CDR3 loop is CASSPRDPGQGGEQYF. The CDR3 region has the DNA TGTGCTAGCAGCCCACGGGACCCCGGACAGGGGGGAGAGCAGTACTTC. This chain links TRBV7-7 with TRBJ2-7; TRBD1 aligns across 10 bases. The CDR3 covers 16 residues. The germline CDR1 and CDR2 sequences are SSHAT and FNYEAQ (reference sequence).

The rearrangement joins TRBV4-2 to TRBJ1-4; 7 bases match TRBD1. J gave up 8 bases and V 3 bases, and 6 bases lay outside the gene matches. The CDR3 covers 14 residues. In germline, CDR1 is LGHNA, CDR2 YNFKEQ. DNA of the CDR3: TGTGCCAGCAGCCACAGGGGGGACCGGGAAAAACTGTTTTTT. This codes for CASSHRGDREKLFF.

The gene calls are TRBV6-2 or TRBV6-3 and TRBJ1-5; 8 nucleotides line up with TRBD1. V lost 6 bases to trimming and J lost 11 bases; unmatched junction nucleotides: 15. The CDR3 totals 15 residues. Per the germline V gene, CDR1 is MNHEY and CDR2 is SVGEGT. The CDR3: CASSLRDRGGRAQHF. The CDR3 DNA reads TGTGCCAGCAGCCTTCGCGACAGGGGAGGAAGGGCCCAGCATTTT.

Only a few counts were recorded for this clone. V gene TRBV5-4 combines with J gene TRBJ1-2, with D tentatively TRBD1 (5 bases). The germline CDR1 and CDR2 sequences are SGHNT and YYREEE (reference sequence). Between the trimmed V and J ends, which lost 5 bases and 3 bases, there was a span of 17 bases. CDR3 length equals 15 residues. The CDR3 nucleotides read TGTGCCAGCAGTCTGGGGCAGGGAGGGGACTATGGCTACACCTTC. This codes for CASSLGQGGDYGYTF.

This clone appeared a single time. V is TRBV12-3 or TRBV12-4 and J is TRBJ1-2; possibly TRBD1 for D (6 bases). The CDR3 loop spans 13 amino acids. The V gene lost 6 bases and the J gene lost 4 bases, with 12 bases spanning the gap. CDR3 bases: TGTGCCAGCAGCCTCGGACAGTCCTATGGCTACACCTTC. Translated, it gives CASSLGQSYGYTF.

In this sample, this clone turned up a few times. The chain has TRBV6-5 and TRBJ1-1; D not certain. Per germline, CDR1 MNHEY and CDR2 SVGAGI. V was shortened by 2 bases and J by 1 base, with 11 bases between the two germline ends. The CDR3 is 15 residues long. The DNA for the CDR3 is TGTGCCAGCAGTTACGGGAGAGCCCGGAACACTGAAGCTTTCTTT. This sequence encodes CASSYGRARNTEAFF.

J is TRBJ2-6 and V is TRBV12-5; no clear D. The CDR3 is 13 amino acids. V was trimmed by 7 bases and J by 1 base, leaving 5 bases between them. The germline V gene has CDR1 LGHNT and CDR2 FRNRAP. The CDR3: CASAPSGANVLTF. In nucleotides, the CDR3 is TGTGCTAGTGCCCCGTCTGGGGCCAACGTCCTGACTTTC.